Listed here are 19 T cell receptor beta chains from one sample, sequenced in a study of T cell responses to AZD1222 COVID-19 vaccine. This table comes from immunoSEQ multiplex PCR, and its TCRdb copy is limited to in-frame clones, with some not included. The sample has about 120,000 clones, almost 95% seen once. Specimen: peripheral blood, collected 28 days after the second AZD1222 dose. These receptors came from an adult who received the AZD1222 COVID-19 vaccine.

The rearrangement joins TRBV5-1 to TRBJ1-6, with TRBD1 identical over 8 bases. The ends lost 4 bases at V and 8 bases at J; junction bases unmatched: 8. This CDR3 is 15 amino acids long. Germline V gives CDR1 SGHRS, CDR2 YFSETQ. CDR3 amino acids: CASSSVPGQDSPLHF. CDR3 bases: TGCGCCAGCAGCAGCGTCCCGGGACAGGATTCACCCCTCCACTTT.

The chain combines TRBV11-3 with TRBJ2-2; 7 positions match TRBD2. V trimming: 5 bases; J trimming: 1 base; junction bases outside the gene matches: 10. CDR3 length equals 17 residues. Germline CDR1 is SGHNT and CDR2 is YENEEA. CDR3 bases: TGTGCCAGCAGCCAAGGGATTTCTAGCGGGAACACCGGGGAGCTGTTTTTT. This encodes CASSQGISSGNTGELFF.

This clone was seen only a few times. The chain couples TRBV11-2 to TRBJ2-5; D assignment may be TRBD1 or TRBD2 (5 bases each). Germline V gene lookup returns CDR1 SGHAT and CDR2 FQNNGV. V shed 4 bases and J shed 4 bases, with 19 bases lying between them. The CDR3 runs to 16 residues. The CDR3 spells CASSSPGPRSPETQYF. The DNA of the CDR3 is TGTGCCAGCAGCTCGCCGGGACCGAGAAGCCCAGAGACCCAGTACTTC.

CDR3 DNA: TGCAGCGTTGAGCCGCTAGCCCCCTCCTACAATGAGCAGTTCTTC. Amino acid sequence: CSVEPLAPSYNEQFF. The chain couples TRBV29-1 to TRBJ2-1; maybe TRBD2 (5 bases). The CDR3 is made up of 15 amino acids. V lost 3 bases, J lost 0 bases, and 12 bases lay in between. From germline, CDR1 is SQVTM and CDR2 ANQGSEA.

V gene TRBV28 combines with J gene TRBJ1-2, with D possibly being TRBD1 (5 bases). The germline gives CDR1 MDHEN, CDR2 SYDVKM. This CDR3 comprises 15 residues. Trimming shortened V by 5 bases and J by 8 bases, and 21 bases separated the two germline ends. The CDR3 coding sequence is TGTGCCAGCAGTCTCACCCGGGACTTCTTTGGGGGCTACACCTTC. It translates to CASSLTRDFFGGYTF.

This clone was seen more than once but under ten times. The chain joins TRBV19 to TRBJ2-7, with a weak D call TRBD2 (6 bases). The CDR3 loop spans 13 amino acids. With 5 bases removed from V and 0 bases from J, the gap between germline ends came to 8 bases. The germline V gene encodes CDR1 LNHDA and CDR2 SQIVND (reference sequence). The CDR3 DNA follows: TGTGCCAGTAGTCGGGAGAGCTCCTACGAGCAGTACTTC. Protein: CASSRESSYEQYF. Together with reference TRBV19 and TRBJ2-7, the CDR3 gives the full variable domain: DGGITQSPKYLFRKEGQNVTLSCEQNLNHDAMYWYRQDPGQGLRLIYYSQIVNDFQKGDIAEGYSVSREKKESFPLTVTSAQKNPTAFYLCASSRESSYEQYFGPGTRLTVT.

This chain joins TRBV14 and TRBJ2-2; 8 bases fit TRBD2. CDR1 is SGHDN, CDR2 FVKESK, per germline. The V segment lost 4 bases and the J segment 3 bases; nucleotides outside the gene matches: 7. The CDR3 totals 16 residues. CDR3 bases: TGTGCCAGCAGCCCCAATCTGGGACTAGACACCGGGGAGCTGTTTTTT. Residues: CASSPNLGLDTGELFF.

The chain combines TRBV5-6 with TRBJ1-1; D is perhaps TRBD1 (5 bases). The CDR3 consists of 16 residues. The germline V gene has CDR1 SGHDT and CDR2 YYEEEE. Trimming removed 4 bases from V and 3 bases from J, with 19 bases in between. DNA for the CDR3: TGTGCCAGCAGCGCACCGGGACGGGGTGTCGACACTGAAGCTTTCTTT. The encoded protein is CASSAPGRGVDTEAFF. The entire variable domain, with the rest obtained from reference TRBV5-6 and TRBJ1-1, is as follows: DAGVTQSPTHLIKTRGQQVTLRCSPKSGHDTVSWYQQALGQGPQFIFQYYEEEERQRGNFPDRFSGHQFPNYSSELNVNALLLGDSALYLCASSAPGRGVDTEAFFGQGTRLTVV.

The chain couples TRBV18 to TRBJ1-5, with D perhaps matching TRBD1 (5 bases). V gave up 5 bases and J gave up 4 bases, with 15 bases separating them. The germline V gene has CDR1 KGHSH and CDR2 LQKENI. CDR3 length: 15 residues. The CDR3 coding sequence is TGTGCCAGCTCAAACTCCGGGGGTGGGAATCAGCCCCAGCATTTT. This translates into CASSNSGGGNQPQHF.

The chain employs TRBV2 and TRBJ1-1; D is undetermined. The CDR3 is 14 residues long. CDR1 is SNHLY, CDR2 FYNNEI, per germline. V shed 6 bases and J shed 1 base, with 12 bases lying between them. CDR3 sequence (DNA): TGTGCCAGCAGCGCTCTCCTAAAGAACACTGAAGCTTTCTTT. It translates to CASSALLKNTEAFF.

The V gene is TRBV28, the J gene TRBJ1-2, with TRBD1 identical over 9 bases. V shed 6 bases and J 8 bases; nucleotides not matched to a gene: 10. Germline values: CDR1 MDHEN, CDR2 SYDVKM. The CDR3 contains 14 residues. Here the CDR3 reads CASRIPGTGLGYTF. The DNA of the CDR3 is TGTGCCAGCAGGATACCTGGGACAGGGTTAGGCTACACCTTC.

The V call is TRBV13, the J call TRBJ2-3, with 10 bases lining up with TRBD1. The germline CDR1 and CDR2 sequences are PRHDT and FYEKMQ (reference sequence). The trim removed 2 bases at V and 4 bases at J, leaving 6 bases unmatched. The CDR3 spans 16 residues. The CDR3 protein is CASSLTMDRGADTQYF. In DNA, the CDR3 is TGTGCCAGCAGCTTAACAATGGACAGGGGGGCAGATACGCAGTATTTT. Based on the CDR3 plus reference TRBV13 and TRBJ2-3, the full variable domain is AAGVIQSPRHLIKEKRETATLKCYPIPRHDTVYWYQQGPGQDPQFLISFYEKMQSDKGSIPDRFSAQQFSDYHSELNMSSLELGDSALYFCASSLTMDRGADTQYFGPGTRLTVL.

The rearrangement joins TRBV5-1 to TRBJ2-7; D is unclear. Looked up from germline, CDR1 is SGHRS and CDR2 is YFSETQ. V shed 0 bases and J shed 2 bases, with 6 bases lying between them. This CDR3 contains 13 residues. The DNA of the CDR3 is TGCGCCAGCAGCTTGGTGGTCCCCTACGAGCAGTACTTC. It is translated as CASSLVVPYEQYF.

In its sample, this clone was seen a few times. CDR3 sequence reads: CASSEVNSNQNTEAFF. CDR3 DNA sequence: TGTGCCAGCAGTGAAGTAAATTCAAATCAGAACACTGAAGCTTTCTTT. V is TRBV2 and J is TRBJ1-1; D uncertain. Deletions cut 1 base from V and 1 base from J, with 13 bases between. From germline, CDR1 is SNHLY and CDR2 FYNNEI. The CDR3 contains 16 residues.

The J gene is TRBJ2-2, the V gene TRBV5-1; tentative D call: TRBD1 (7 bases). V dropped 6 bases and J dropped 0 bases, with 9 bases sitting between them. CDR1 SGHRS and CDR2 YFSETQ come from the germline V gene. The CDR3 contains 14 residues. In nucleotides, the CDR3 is TGCGCCAGCACAGGGGGGTCGAACACCGGGGAGCTGTTTTTT. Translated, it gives CASTGGSNTGELFF.

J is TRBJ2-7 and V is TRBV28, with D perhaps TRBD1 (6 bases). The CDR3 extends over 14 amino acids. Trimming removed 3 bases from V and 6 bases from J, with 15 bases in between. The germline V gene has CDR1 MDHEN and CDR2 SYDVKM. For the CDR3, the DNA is TGTGCCAGCAGTTTGGGTACAGGGTTCTTCGAGCAGTACTTC. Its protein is CASSLGTGFFEQYF.

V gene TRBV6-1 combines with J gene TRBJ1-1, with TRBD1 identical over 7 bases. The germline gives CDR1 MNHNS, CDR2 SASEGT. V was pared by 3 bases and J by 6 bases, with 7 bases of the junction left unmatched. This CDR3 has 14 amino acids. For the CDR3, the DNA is TGTGCCAGCAGTGATCGAACAGGGGACCCTGAAGCTTTCTTT. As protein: CASSDRTGDPEAFF.

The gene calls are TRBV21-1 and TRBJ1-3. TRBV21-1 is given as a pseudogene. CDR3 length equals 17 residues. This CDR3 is CASSTERGPEGGNTIYF. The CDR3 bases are TGTGCCAGCAGCACCGAGCGGGGCCCAGAGGGGGGAAACACCATATATTTT.

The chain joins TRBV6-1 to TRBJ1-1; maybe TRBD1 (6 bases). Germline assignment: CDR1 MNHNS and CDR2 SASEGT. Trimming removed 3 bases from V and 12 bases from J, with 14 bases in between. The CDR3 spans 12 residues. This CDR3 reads CASSETGTTPFF. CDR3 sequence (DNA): TGTGCCAGCAGTGAGACCGGGACAACACCTTTCTTT.